The next 30 T cell receptor beta chains were all read from a single sample in a study of CD8+CD57+ T cells in acquired aplastic anemia. CD8+CD57+ cell expansion, shown by flow cytometry, had occurred in the patients selected for sequencing. Investigators profiled TCR beta VDJ and CDR3 from genomic DNA template. TCRdb reanalysed the reads using MiXCR and keeps one entry per CDR3 protein. Among roughly 250,000 distinct CDR3 sequences, 45% to 50% were seen once, and the ten largest hold 7.8%. The sequencing sample was made of sorted CD4+, CD8+, or CD8+CD57+ T cells (not recorded which) from PBMCs. All receptors come from a human donor with aplastic anemia.

Concerning this clonotype itself: With a much larger clone just one base away, this may be a read error. The gene calls are TRBV20-1 and TRBJ1-2; weak D call: TRBD1 (6 bases). Germline CDR1 is DFQATT and CDR2 is SNEGSKA (reference sequence). The CDR3 has 17 residues. The CDR3 sequence is CSARDRDNFNLNCGYTF. The DNA of the CDR3 is TGCAGTGCTAGAGACCGGGACAACTTTAACTTGAACTGTGGCTACACCTTC.

The chain recombines TRBV29-1 with TRBJ1-1; TRBD1 aligns across 9 bases. The J segment lost 8 bases and the V segment lost 6 bases, leaving 7 bases of the junction unmatched. Germline lookup yields CDR1 SQVTM and CDR2 ANQGSEA. The CDR3 sequence is 12 residues long. The CDR3 bases are TGCAGCGTGGGCGGACAGGGGCTGGAAGCTTTCTTT. Translated, it gives CSVGGQGLEAFF.

At least ten counts were recorded for this clonotype. This chain links TRBV15 with TRBJ2-7, with no clear D. V lost 1 base, J lost 0 bases, and 10 bases lay in between. The germline V gene encodes CDR1 LNHNV and CDR2 YYDKDF (reference sequence). This CDR3 is 15 amino acids long. CDR3 loop: CATSRGKGTSYEQYF. The CDR3 bases are TGTGCCACCAGCAGAGGGAAGGGAACCTCCTACGAGCAGTACTTC.

This clonotype was seen only a few times. The chain uses TRBV6-2 or TRBV6-3 and TRBJ2-7; tentative D call: TRBD2 (6 bases). The CDR3 has 16 residues. Germline V gene data show CDR1 as MNHEY and CDR2 as SVGEGT. Trimming took 0 bases from V and 3 from J, leaving 15 bases between them. CDR3 DNA: TGTGCCAGCAGTTACTCGGCGTCCGAGCGGGTCTACGAGCAGTACTTC. This sequence encodes CASSYSASERVYEQYF.

This clonotype was seen ten or more times. This sequence joins TRBV27 and TRBJ1-1; D ambiguous. V was cut by 4 bases and J by 9 bases, with 9 bases left in between. CDR1 is MNHEY, CDR2 SMNVEV, per germline (reference sequence). CDR3 length equals 11 residues. The CDR3 bases are TGTGCCAGCAGTTACGGTCGAAAAGCTTTCTTT. Translated, it gives CASSYGRKAFF.

The sample holds one count of this clonotype. This sequence joins TRBV15 and TRBJ2-1; TRBD2 matches at 7 bases. Germline V lookup: CDR1 LNHNV, CDR2 YYDKDF (reference sequence). This CDR3 is built from 16 residues. The J segment lost 5 bases and the V segment lost 3 bases, leaving 10 bases of the junction unmatched. The CDR3 DNA follows: TGTGCCACCAGCAGCCCCTTTGGCGGGACTAACAATGAGCAGTTCTTC. Its translation is CATSSPFGGTNNEQFF.

This sequence joins TRBV15 and TRBJ1-6; maybe TRBD1 (5 bases). CDR3 size: 15 residues. Germline V lookup: CDR1 LNHNV, CDR2 YYDKDF (reference sequence). V shed 0 bases and J shed 6 bases, with 9 bases lying between them. Written as DNA, the CDR3 is TGTGCCACCAGCAGAGATAAGGGGTTTAATTCACCCCTCCACTTT. Protein: CATSRDKGFNSPLHF.

This chain joins TRBV25-1 and TRBJ1-3; D not resolved. The CDR3 contains 15 residues. V lost 4 bases and J 0 bases, leaving 10 bases between the germline ends. Looked up from germline, CDR1 is MGHDK and CDR2 is SYGVNS. CDR3 coding DNA: TGTGCCAGCAGTGGGAGGCTGTGCTCTGGAAACACCATATATTTT. This sequence encodes CASSGRLCSGNTIYF.

This clonotype was picked up many times. This chain joins TRBV2 and TRBJ1-1; no firm D call. Germline CDR1 and CDR2: SNHLY and FYNNEI. This CDR3 has 14 residues. Deletions cut 2 bases from V and 5 bases from J, with 12 bases between. CDR3 bases: TGTGCCAGCAGTGAACCCCAGGAAGGTACTGAAGCTTTCTTT. Its protein is CASSEPQEGTEAFF.

This clonotype was seen at least ten times. This chain connects TRBV5-8 to TRBJ1-2; 11 bases agree with TRBD1. The V gene's germline CDR1 is SGHTS and CDR2 YDEGEE. V gave up 0 bases and J gave up 6 bases; unmatched junction bases: 1. This CDR3 is built from 14 residues. CDR3 region: CASSLGTGGDGYTF. The CDR3 coding sequence is TGTGCCAGCAGCTTGGGGACAGGGGGCGATGGCTACACCTTC.

The CDR3 reads CASSGDRARNSPLHF. In DNA form, the CDR3 reads TGTGCCAGCAGCGGGGACAGGGCGCGGAATTCACCCCTCCACTTT. The chain uses TRBV7-3 and TRBJ1-6; 9 bases fit TRBD1. The CDR3 length is 15 residues. Unmatched junction bases numbered 6, after V lost 5 bases and J lost 7 bases. CDR1 SGHTA and CDR2 FQGTGA come from the germline V gene.

The chain couples TRBV7-9 to TRBJ2-3; D remains unclear. Trimming cost V 6 bases and J 4 bases, with 14 bases left between them. The V gene's germline CDR1 is SEHNR and CDR2 FQNEAQ (reference sequence). This CDR3 spans 14 amino acids. The CDR3 coding sequence is TGTGCCAGCAGTTACTCAGGTGCAGCAGATACGCAGTATTTT. This sequence encodes CASSYSGAADTQYF.

With respect to this clonotype: A much larger clone lies a single base off, so this may be a read error. The rearrangement uses TRBV6-5 and TRBJ1-1; the D gene is possibly TRBD1 (5 bases). The CDR3 is made up of 14 amino acids. The germline gives CDR1 MNHEY, CDR2 SVGAGI. The DNA for the CDR3 is TGTGCCAGCTGTTACTCGAGAAGGGGCACTGAAGCTTTCTTT. It codes for CASCYSRRGTEAFF.

The V and J genes are TRBV2 and TRBJ2-5; TRBD1 is a possible D gene (7 bases). V was clipped by 4 bases and J by 0 bases, with 12 bases between them. This CDR3 has 15 residues. The germline V gene encodes CDR1 SNHLY and CDR2 FYNNEI. In DNA, the CDR3 is TGTGCCAGCAGTGTGCCAGGGGGGAACCAAGAGACCCAGTACTTC. It translates to CASSVPGGNQETQYF. Full variable domain (remainder filled in from reference TRBV2 and TRBJ2-5): EPEVTQTPSHQVTQMGQEVILRCVPISNHLYFYWYRQILGQKVEFLVSFYNNEISEKSEIFDDQFSVERPDGSNFTLKIRSTKLEDSAMYFCASSVPGGNQETQYFGPGTRLLVL.

This clonotype showed up many times. V and J are TRBV19 and TRBJ1-5; perhaps TRBD1 as D (5 bases). Germline V gives CDR1 LNHDA, CDR2 SQIVND (reference sequence). Trimming pared 8 bases from V and 0 bases from J, leaving 14 bases between. The CDR3 extends over 15 amino acids. The CDR3 coding sequence is TGTGCCAGTCACCAGGGATCCTATAGCAATCAGCCCCAGCATTTT. Translating it yields CASHQGSYSNQPQHF.

The chain carries TRBV4-3 and TRBJ1-1; possibly TRBD1 for D (6 bases). The germline V gene encodes CDR1 LGHNA and CDR2 YSLEER. The CDR3 has 15 amino acids. Trimming stripped 0 bases from V and 1 base from J, with 9 bases between. The CDR3: CASSQDRGANTEAFF. CDR3 DNA sequence: TGCGCCAGCAGCCAAGATCGGGGGGCGAACACTGAAGCTTTCTTT.

The V call is TRBV20-1, the J call TRBJ1-1; maybe TRBD1 (6 bases). Looked up from germline, CDR1 is DFQATT and CDR2 is SNEGSKA (reference sequence). The CDR3 sequence is 20 residues long. Trimming stripped 0 bases from V and 1 base from J, with 27 bases between. CDR3: CSARDPGHGAAPHTNTEAFF. As DNA, the CDR3 is TGCAGTGCTAGAGATCCGGGACACGGGGCAGCACCACACACGAACACTGAAGCTTTCTTT.

This chain joins TRBV4-3 and TRBJ2-3; D is undetermined. The CDR3 runs to 17 residues. V lost 3 bases and J lost 4, with 20 bases in between. Germline V gene data show CDR1 as LGHNA and CDR2 as YSLEER. The CDR3 DNA is TGCGCCAGCAGCCACGGAAATGGCCAAGCAAGAGCAGATACGCAGTATTTT. This gives the protein CASSHGNGQARADTQYF.

There are many counts of this clonotype. This chain uses TRBV2 with TRBJ1-1; possible D gene TRBD1, 6 bases. CDR3 length: 11 amino acids. CDR1 and CDR2 from the germline V gene are SNHLY and FYNNEI. The CDR3, as DNA: TGTGCTCAGCTAGGGGGGTTAGAAGCTTTCTTT. Translated: CAQLGGLEAFF.

V and J are TRBV7-2 and TRBJ1-4; the match to TRBD1 covers 8 bases. This CDR3 has 15 residues. The V and J ends lost 5 bases and 5 bases, in that order; junction bases with no gene match: 7. The germline V gene encodes CDR1 SGHTA and CDR2 FQGNSA. The CDR3 region is CASSVGQGPNEKLFF. The CDR3 DNA is TGTGCCAGCAGCGTTGGACAGGGACCGAATGAAAAACTGTTTTTT.

The rearrangement uses TRBV25-1 and TRBJ1-1; 8 positions match TRBD1. Germline V gene data show CDR1 as MGHDK and CDR2 as SYGVNS. The trim removed 3 bases at V and 3 bases at J, leaving 9 bases unmatched. CDR3 length equals 16 residues. The CDR3 region has the DNA TGTGCCAGCAGTGAGGACAGGGCGGCGAAGTACACTGAAGCTTTCTTT. Encoded protein: CASSEDRAAKYTEAFF.

A word on this clonotype: One junction end disagrees with the germline gene, perhaps due to a read error. The chain employs TRBV7-9 and TRBJ2-2; TRBD1 might be the D (6 bases). The germline V gene encodes CDR1 SEHNR and CDR2 FQNEAQ (reference sequence). The CDR3 consists of 14 residues. This CDR3 is CASSSRGRTGELLF. CDR3 bases: TGTGCCAGCAGCTCCAGGGGACGGACCGGGGAGCTGCTTTTT.

The rearrangement joins TRBV15 to TRBJ2-3; D remains unclear. This CDR3 has 14 residues. Between the trimmed V and J ends, which lost 6 bases and 2 bases, there was a span of 12 bases. Germline V gene lookup returns CDR1 LNHNV and CDR2 YYDKDF (reference sequence). CDR3 DNA sequence: TGTGCCACCAGACCGAGGTTTGTCACAGATACGCAGTATTTT. Translating it yields CATRPRFVTDTQYF.

This clonotype was picked up many times. V is TRBV20-1 and J is TRBJ2-7; maybe TRBD1 (7 bases). The CDR3 has 16 amino acids. Trimming stripped 0 bases from V and 4 bases from J, with 19 bases between. Germline assignment: CDR1 DFQATT and CDR2 SNEGSKA (reference sequence). The CDR3 coding sequence is TGCAGTGCTAGAGATCAGTTACAGGGGAGGAATTACGAGCAGTACTTC. As protein: CSARDQLQGRNYEQYF.

This clonotype was seen repeatedly, ten times or more. J is TRBJ2-5 and V is TRBV10-3; D uncertain. This CDR3 has 13 amino acids. V was cut by 4 bases and J by 6 bases, with 12 bases left in between. CDR1 and CDR2 (germline): ENHRY, SYGVKD. CDR3 amino acids: CAISGVRPKTQYF. The CDR3 DNA reads TGTGCCATCAGTGGGGTCAGGCCGAAGACCCAGTACTTC.

This clonotype showed up many times. This sequence joins TRBV7-9 and TRBJ1-4; unclear D gene. V lost 1 base to trimming and J lost 0 bases, with 12 bases between them. The CDR3 spans 17 residues. Germline CDR1 SEHNR, CDR2 FQNEAQ (reference sequence). CDR3 nucleotides: TGTGCCAGCAGCTTAGAAATAGGGATTGCAACTAATGAAAAACTGTTTTTT. Translating it yields CASSLEIGIATNEKLFF.

In this sample, this clonotype turned up many times. The rearrangement uses TRBV4-1 and TRBJ2-1, with TRBD2 matching 7 bases. Trimming removed 3 bases from V and 8 bases from J; junction bases left unmatched: 10. The CDR3 is made up of 15 amino acids. CDR1 and CDR2 from the germline V gene are MGHRA and YSYEKL. The CDR3 DNA reads TGCGCCAGCAGCCATGACGCCACCACTAGCGATGAGCAGTTCTTC. Protein sequence: CASSHDATTSDEQFF.

The gene calls are TRBV12-3 or TRBV12-4 and TRBJ2-7; TRBD2 aligns across 8 bases. With V trimmed by 5 bases and J by 0 bases, 3 bases remained unmatched. The CDR3 runs 14 residues. The CDR3 region is CASSRGGLSYEQYF. The CDR3 region has the DNA TGTGCCAGCAGTCGCGGGGGGCTCTCCTACGAGCAGTACTTC.

This chain connects TRBV13 to TRBJ2-1; the match to TRBD1 covers 7 bases. The J segment lost 5 bases and the V segment lost 5 bases, leaving 9 bases of the junction unmatched. The CDR3 is made up of 15 amino acids. Germline CDR1 PRHDT, CDR2 FYEKMQ (reference sequence). The CDR3 region is CASSPLGTVNNEQFF. For the CDR3, the DNA is TGTGCCAGCAGCCCTCTCGGGACAGTAAACAATGAGCAGTTCTTC.

The chain combines TRBV2 with TRBJ2-7, with 9 bases identical to TRBD1. CDR1 SNHLY and CDR2 FYNNEI come from the germline V gene. Losses at the gene ends were 6 bases for V and 6 bases for J; bases not matched to a gene: 12. The CDR3 sequence is 15 residues long. The CDR3 sequence is CASSRIVGQGSEQYF. The CDR3 bases are TGTGCCAGCAGCCGAATAGTTGGACAGGGGAGCGAGCAGTACTTC.